One and the same sample provided the 8 T cell receptor beta chains below, sequenced in a study of cytomegalovirus exposure and HLA in healthy donors. The study ran its PCR with 60 Vbeta and 13 Jbeta primers. Using immunoSEQ multiplex PCR, the repertoire was profiled, and TCRdb retains in-frame clones only, with some absent. The repertoire holds about 130,000 clones, 77% seen once, with roughly 3.8% in the top ten. Sequencing was performed on PBMCs. Receptor source: a male donor in good health and CMV-seronegative.

This chain connects TRBV25-1 to TRBJ1-5; TRBD1 aligns across 7 bases. Germline-derived CDR1 and CDR2 are MGHDK and SYGVNS. Trimming removed 7 bases from V and 4 bases from J; junction bases left unmatched: 7. The CDR3 is 14 amino acids. The CDR3 sequence is CASKGSTGNQPQHF. In DNA form, the CDR3 reads TGTGCCAGCAAGGGATCGACAGGGAATCAGCCCCAGCATTTT.

V gene TRBV5-1 combines with J gene TRBJ2-2; D gene unclear. V was shortened by 0 bases and J by 7 bases, with 10 bases between the two germline ends. CDR1 and CDR2 (germline): SGHRS, YFSETQ. This CDR3 has 14 amino acids. CDR3: CASSLGGVGGELFF. CDR3 coding DNA: TGCGCCAGCAGCTTGGGCGGCGTTGGCGGGGAGCTGTTTTTT.

The V call is TRBV18, the J call TRBJ2-1; 9 nucleotides line up with TRBD1. V gave up 7 bases and J gave up 2 bases; unmatched junction bases: 6. The CDR3 totals 15 residues. The germline V gene has CDR1 KGHSH and CDR2 LQKENI. As DNA, the CDR3 is TGTGCCAGCTACCCGGGACAGGGTACCTACAATGAGCAGTTCTTC. It translates to CASYPGQGTYNEQFF.

The V call is TRBV27, the J call TRBJ2-3; tentative D call: TRBD2 (5 bases). The CDR3 has 14 amino acids. With 5 bases removed from V and 6 bases from J, the gap between germline ends came to 15 bases. The V gene's germline CDR1 is MNHEY and CDR2 SMNVEV (reference sequence). This CDR3 is CASSTRRGADTQYF. CDR3 sequence (DNA): TGTGCCAGCAGTACCCGCCGGGGAGCGGATACGCAGTATTTT.

V and J are TRBV6-5 and TRBJ2-5; 7 bases are a match to TRBD1. TRBJ2-7 matches the DNA end more closely, so the J call is doubtful. CDR1 and CDR2 (germline): MNHEY, SVGAGI. This CDR3 is 14 amino acids long. DNA of the CDR3: TGTGCCAGCAGTTCGCCGGGACAGCGCTACGAGCAGTACTTC. Protein sequence: CASSSPGQRYEQYF.

The chain uses TRBV15 and TRBJ2-7; TRBD1 aligns across 9 bases. Germline V gene sequence: CDR1 LNHNV, CDR2 YYDKDF (reference sequence). Trimming removed 3 bases from V and 3 bases from J; junction bases left unmatched: 12. The CDR3 runs to 17 residues. The DNA for the CDR3 is TGTGCCACCAGCAGGTTCTTAATGGGACAGGGAGACTACGAGCAGTACTTC. Protein: CATSRFLMGQGDYEQYF. Full variable domain (outside the CDR3, taken from reference TRBV15 and TRBJ2-7): DAMVIQNPRYQVTQFGKPVTLSCSQTLNHNVMYWYQQKSSQAPKLLFHYYDKDFNNEADTPDNFQSRRPNTSFCFLDIRSPGLGDTAMYLCATSRFLMGQGDYEQYFGPGTRLTVT.

The chain joins TRBV5-8 to TRBJ2-2, with TRBD2 as a possible D gene (5 bases). Trimming took 4 bases from V and 7 from J, leaving 11 bases between them. Germline-derived CDR1 and CDR2 are SGHTS and YDEGEE. The CDR3 is made up of 13 amino acids. The CDR3 spells CASSPRVVGELFF. The DNA of the CDR3 is TGTGCCAGCAGCCCGAGGGTTGTCGGGGAGCTGTTTTTT.

V usage is TRBV7-9 and J usage is TRBJ2-3, with D unclear. Germline assignment: CDR1 SEHNR and CDR2 FQNEAQ (reference sequence). Trimming took off 7 bases at V and 4 bases at J, with 12 bases between the two ends. This CDR3 has 13 residues. As DNA, the CDR3 is TGTGCCAGCAATCTAGGTCCCCCAGATACGCAGTATTTT. Protein sequence: CASNLGPPDTQYF.